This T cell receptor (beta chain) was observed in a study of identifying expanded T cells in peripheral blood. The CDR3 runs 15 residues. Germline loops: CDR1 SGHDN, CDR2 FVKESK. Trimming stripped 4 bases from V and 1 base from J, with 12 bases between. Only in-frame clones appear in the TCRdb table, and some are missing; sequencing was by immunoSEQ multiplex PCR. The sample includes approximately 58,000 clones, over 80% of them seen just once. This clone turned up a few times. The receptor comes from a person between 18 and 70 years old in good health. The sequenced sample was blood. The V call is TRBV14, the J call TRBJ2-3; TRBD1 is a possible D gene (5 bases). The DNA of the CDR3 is TGTGCCAGCAGCCGAGAATTACAGGGCACAGATACGCAGTATTTT. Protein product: CASSRELQGTDTQYF.